The 18 T cell receptor beta chains reported below all come from one sample, sequenced in a study of T cells after yellow fever vaccination. MiXCR, applied by TCRdb to the 5' RACE reads, yields one record per CDR3 protein. The sample shows fewer than 100,000 distinct CDR3 sequences, almost 9% of them seen only once. Sequencing used CD8+ T cells not binding an NS4B(214-222) dextramer, sorted from PBMCs, obtained around 15 days after the first yellow fever vaccination. The source is a man in his late teens or twenties who received the YFV17D yellow fever vaccine.

This clonotype was seen more than once but under ten times. The gene calls are TRBV4-1 and TRBJ2-7; D remains ambiguous. Trimming took 1 base from V and 0 from J, leaving 7 bases between them. Per germline, CDR1 MGHRA and CDR2 YSYEKL. This CDR3 comprises 14 residues. The chain's CDR3 is CASSQGHSSYEQYF. In nucleotides, the CDR3 is TGCGCCAGCAGCCAAGGTCACAGCTCCTACGAGCAGTACTTC.

The table lists this clonotype with many counts. This chain links TRBV6-2 or TRBV6-3 with TRBJ2-1, with D unclear. This CDR3 is 14 amino acids long. The V and J ends lost 3 bases and 12 bases respectively, with 18 bases between them. Germline V gene data show CDR1 as MNHEY and CDR2 as SVGEGT. CDR3 loop: CASSYTTDHPRQFF. CDR3 DNA: TGTGCCAGCAGTTATACAACGGATCACCCTCGGCAGTTCTTC.

The chain joins TRBV7-9 to TRBJ2-5; 7 bases map to TRBD2. The CDR3 totals 15 residues. After removal of 4 bases from V and 7 bases from J, the junction contained 12 bases not matched to a gene. In germline, CDR1 is SEHNR, CDR2 FQNEAQ (reference sequence). CDR3 sequence: CASSSHMGRGGTQYF. CDR3 DNA sequence: TGTGCCAGCAGCTCCCACATGGGGCGCGGGGGGACCCAGTACTTC.

The genes are TRBV7-9 and TRBJ2-1; the D is unclear. The V end was cut by 1 base, the J end by 5 bases, with 6 bases between. This CDR3 comprises 13 residues. Germline loops: CDR1 SEHNR, CDR2 FQNEAQ (reference sequence). In DNA, the CDR3 is TGTGCCAGCAGCTTAGTCGGTAACAATGAGCAGTTCTTC. It translates to CASSLVGNNEQFF.

This rearrangement joins TRBV4-2 to TRBJ1-1; 10 bases are a match to TRBD1. The CDR3 is 17 residues long. J gave up 1 base and V 0 bases, and 5 bases lay outside the gene matches. CDR1 is LGHNA and CDR2 is YNFKEQ in the germline V gene. DNA of the CDR3: TGTGCCAGCAGCCAAGAGGGACAGGGGTCGGCGAACACTGAAGCTTTCTTT. Its translation is CASSQEGQGSANTEAFF.

This clonotype has just a few counts. In DNA form, the CDR3 reads TGTGCCAGCAGTTCCTTGAGGAGCCTTCCCGCGGATACGCAGTATTTT. This encodes CASSSLRSLPADTQYF. This chain links TRBV6-2 or TRBV6-3 with TRBJ2-3; D gene ambiguous. V was cut by 4 bases and J by 6 bases, with 20 bases left in between. The CDR3 covers 16 residues. Germline V lookup: CDR1 MNHEY, CDR2 SVGEGT.

This clonotype showed up many times. The chain joins TRBV12-3 or TRBV12-4 to TRBJ2-2; 10 nucleotides line up with TRBD1. The CDR3 length is 16 residues. The junction had 12 bases not matched to a gene; V was cut back by 7 bases and J by 7 bases. The CDR3 nucleotides are TGTGCCAGCATTACCCGGGACAGGGGAGTTGGCGGGGAGCTGTTTTTT. It yields the protein CASITRDRGVGGELFF.

The chain has TRBV12-3 or TRBV12-4 and TRBJ2-3, with TRBD1 identical over 8 bases. The CDR3 spans 13 residues. With 5 bases clipped from V and 7 bases from J, the junction kept 5 bases outside the gene matches. CDR3 amino acids: CASSPRDRYTQYF. The DNA for the CDR3 is TGTGCCAGCAGTCCCCGGGACAGGTATACGCAGTATTTT.

The CDR3 sequence: CASSMDVFGNQPQHF. The CDR3 region has the DNA TGTGCCAGTAGTATGGACGTTTTTGGTAATCAGCCCCAGCATTTT. V gene TRBV19 combines with J gene TRBJ1-5; D uncertain. The germline CDR1 and CDR2 sequences are LNHDA and SQIVND (reference sequence). This CDR3 region has 15 residues. The V end was cut by 3 bases, the J end by 4 bases, with 13 bases between. The whole variable domain, filled in from reference TRBV19 and TRBJ1-5, reads DGGITQSPKYLFRKEGQNVTLSCEQNLNHDAMYWYRQDPGQGLRLIYYSQIVNDFQKGDIAEGYSVSREKKESFPLTVTSAQKNPTAFYLCASSMDVFGNQPQHFGDGTRLSIL.

The V and J genes are TRBV6-2 or TRBV6-3 and TRBJ2-7, with 9 bases that match TRBD1. CDR1 MNHEY and CDR2 SVGEGT come from the germline V gene. Unmatched junction bases numbered 11, after V lost 5 bases and J lost 0 bases. This CDR3 region has 17 residues. The CDR3 bases are TGTGCCAGCAGTCCCCCGGGACAGGGCTACAGCTCCTACGAGCAGTACGTC. Its protein is CASSPPGQGYSSYEQYV.

This clonotype has a handful of counts. This chain joins TRBV4-1 and TRBJ2-7, with D unclear. Germline V lookup: CDR1 MGHRA, CDR2 YSYEKL. The CDR3 extends over 13 amino acids. Trimming removed 1 base at V and 5 bases at J, with 9 bases between. The DNA of the CDR3 is TGCGCCAGCAGCCAAGCCCGCCTTGACGAGCAGTACTTC. Residues: CASSQARLDEQYF.

This clonotype came up once. J is TRBJ2-7 and V is TRBV12-3 or TRBV12-4; D gene uncertain. CDR3 length equals 16 residues. The V end was cut by 1 base, the J end by 4 bases, with 17 bases between. CDR3 residues: CASSLGRFAVEYEQYF. The CDR3 DNA reads TGTGCCAGCAGTTTAGGGCGCTTCGCAGTGGAATACGAGCAGTACTTC.

The chain joins TRBV7-9 to TRBJ1-3, with D hard to call. The V end lost 1 base, the J end lost 0 bases, and 7 bases lay between the germline ends. Germline V lookup: CDR1 SEHNR, CDR2 FQNEAQ (reference sequence). There are 15 residues in the CDR3. The CDR3 sequence is CASSLVTGSGNTIYF. The CDR3 region has the DNA TGTGCCAGCAGCTTAGTCACGGGCTCTGGAAACACCATATATTTT.

This clonotype was seen only a few times. The chain has TRBV7-6 and TRBJ2-7, with D perhaps TRBD2 (5 bases). The CDR3 totals 15 residues. Germline CDR1 is SGHVS and CDR2 is FNYEAQ. V lost 0 bases to trimming and J lost 4 bases, with 13 bases between them. In nucleotides, the CDR3 is TGTGCCAGCAGCTTAGCTGAGGACTTCGGGTACGAGCAGTACGTC. It encodes CASSLAEDFGYEQYV.

V and J are TRBV7-9 and TRBJ2-5; TRBD1 or TRBD2 may be the D gene (5 bases each). V shed 5 bases and J shed 3 bases, with 16 bases lying between them. In germline, CDR1 is SEHNR, CDR2 FQNEAQ (reference sequence). The CDR3 runs 15 residues. The CDR3 loop is CASSLLGSREETQYF. The DNA for the CDR3 is TGTGCCAGCAGCCTACTAGGGTCCAGGGAAGAGACCCAGTACTTC.

The chain employs TRBV5-5 and TRBJ2-7; weak D call: TRBD2 (7 bases). Germline V gives CDR1 SGHKS, CDR2 YYEKEE (reference sequence). Trimming cost V 1 base and J 6 bases, with 14 bases left between them. This CDR3 has 14 residues. The CDR3 loop is CASSLRRGAVEQYV. As DNA, the CDR3 is TGTGCCAGCAGCTTGAGACGGGGGGCGGTCGAGCAGTACGTC.

This clonotype was counted a few times. This chain links TRBV5-1 with TRBJ1-1; unclear D gene. The CDR3 is 14 residues long. Germline lookup yields CDR1 SGHRS and CDR2 YFSETQ. Deletions cut 5 bases from V and 1 base from J, with 12 bases between. In nucleotides, the CDR3 is TGCGCCAGCAGTAACAAGTGGGAGAACACTGAAGCTTTCTTT. It specifies CASSNKWENTEAFF.

The chain links TRBV20-1 to TRBJ2-7; D not resolved. Germline CDR1 DFQATT, CDR2 SNEGSKA (reference sequence). The CDR3 loop spans 13 amino acids. Trimming took off 3 bases at V and 1 base at J, with 10 bases between the two ends. The DNA for the CDR3 is TGCAGTGCTAGGGGGAAAACGTCCTACGAGCAGTACTTC. Its protein is CSARGKTSYEQYF.